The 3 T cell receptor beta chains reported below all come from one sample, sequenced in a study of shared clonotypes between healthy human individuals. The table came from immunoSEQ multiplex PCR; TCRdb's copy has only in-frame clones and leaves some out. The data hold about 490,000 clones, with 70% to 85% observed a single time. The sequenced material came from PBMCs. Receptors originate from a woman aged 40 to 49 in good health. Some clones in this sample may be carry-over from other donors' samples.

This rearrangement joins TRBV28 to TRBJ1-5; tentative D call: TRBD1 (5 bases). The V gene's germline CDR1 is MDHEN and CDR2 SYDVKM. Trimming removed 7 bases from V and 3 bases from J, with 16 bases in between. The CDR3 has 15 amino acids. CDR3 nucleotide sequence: TGTGCCAGCACCACTGGGGGAGGGACCAATCAGCCCCAGCATTTT. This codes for CASTTGGGTNQPQHF.

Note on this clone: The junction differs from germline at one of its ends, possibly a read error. This CDR3 is CASSLAGQGFLYEQYF. CDR3 DNA sequence: TGTGCCAGCAGCCTAGCGGGACAGGGGTTTTTATACGAGCAGTACTTC. The chain is built from TRBV7-9 and TRBJ2-7; TRBD1 might be the D (10 bases). The CDR3 has 16 residues. The germline CDR1 and CDR2 sequences are SEHNR and FQNEAQ (reference sequence).

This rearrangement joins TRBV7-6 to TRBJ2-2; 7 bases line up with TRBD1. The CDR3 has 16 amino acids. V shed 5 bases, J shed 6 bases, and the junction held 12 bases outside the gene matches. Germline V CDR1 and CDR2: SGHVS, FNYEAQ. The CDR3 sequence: CASSLAPGGTSGELFF. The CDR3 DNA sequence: TGTGCCAGCAGCCTTGCCCCAGGGGGTACATCCGGGGAGCTGTTTTTT.